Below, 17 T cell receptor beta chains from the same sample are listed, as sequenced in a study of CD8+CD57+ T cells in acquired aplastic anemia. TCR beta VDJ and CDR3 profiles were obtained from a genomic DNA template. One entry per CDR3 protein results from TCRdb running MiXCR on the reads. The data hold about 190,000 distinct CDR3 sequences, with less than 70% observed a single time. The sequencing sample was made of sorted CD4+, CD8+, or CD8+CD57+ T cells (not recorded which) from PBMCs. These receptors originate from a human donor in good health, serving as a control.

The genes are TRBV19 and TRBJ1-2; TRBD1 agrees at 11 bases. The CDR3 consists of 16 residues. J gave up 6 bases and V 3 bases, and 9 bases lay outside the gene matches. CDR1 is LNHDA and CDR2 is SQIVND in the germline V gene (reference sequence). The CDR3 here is CASSILSDRGLDGYTF. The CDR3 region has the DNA TGTGCCAGTAGTATCCTATCGGACAGGGGGCTGGATGGCTACACCTTC.

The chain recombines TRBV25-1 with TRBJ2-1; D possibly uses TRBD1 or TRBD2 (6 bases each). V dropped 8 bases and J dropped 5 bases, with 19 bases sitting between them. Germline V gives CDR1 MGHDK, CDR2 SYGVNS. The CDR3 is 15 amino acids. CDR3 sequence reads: CASQTQRGQNNEQFF. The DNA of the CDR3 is TGTGCCAGCCAAACCCAACGGGGGCAGAACAATGAGCAGTTCTTC.

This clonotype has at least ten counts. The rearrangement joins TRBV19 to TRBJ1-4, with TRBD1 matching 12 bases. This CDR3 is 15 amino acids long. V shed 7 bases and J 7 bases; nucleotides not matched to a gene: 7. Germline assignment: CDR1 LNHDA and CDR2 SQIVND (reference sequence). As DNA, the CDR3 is TGTGCCAGTACCTCCGGGACAGGGGGCAGTGAAAAACTGTTTTTT. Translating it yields CASTSGTGGSEKLFF.

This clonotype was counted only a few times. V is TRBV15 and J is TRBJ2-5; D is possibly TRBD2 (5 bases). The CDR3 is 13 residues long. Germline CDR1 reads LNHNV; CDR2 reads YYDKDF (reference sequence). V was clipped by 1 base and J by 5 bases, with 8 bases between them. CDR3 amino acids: CATSRAPGETQYF. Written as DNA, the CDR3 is TGTGCCACCAGCAGAGCTCCGGGGGAGACCCAGTACTTC.

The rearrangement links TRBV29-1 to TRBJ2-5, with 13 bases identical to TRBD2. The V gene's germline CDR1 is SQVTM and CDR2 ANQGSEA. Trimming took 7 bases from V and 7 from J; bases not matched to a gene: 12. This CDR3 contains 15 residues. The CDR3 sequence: CSARLTSGGAGTQYF. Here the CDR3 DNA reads TGCAGCGCCCGTCTAACTAGCGGGGGGGCGGGGACCCAGTACTTC.

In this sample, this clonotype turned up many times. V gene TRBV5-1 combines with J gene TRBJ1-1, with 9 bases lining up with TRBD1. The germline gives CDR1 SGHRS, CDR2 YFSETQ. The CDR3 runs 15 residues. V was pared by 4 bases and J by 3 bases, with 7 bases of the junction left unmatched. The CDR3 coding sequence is TGCGCCAGCAGCCCGACGGGACAGGGAGACACTGAAGCTTTCTTT. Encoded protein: CASSPTGQGDTEAFF.

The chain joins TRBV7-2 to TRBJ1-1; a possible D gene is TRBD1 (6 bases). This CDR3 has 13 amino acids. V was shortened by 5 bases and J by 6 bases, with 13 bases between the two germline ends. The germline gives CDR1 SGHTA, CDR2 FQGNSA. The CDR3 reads CASSEDSDSEAFF. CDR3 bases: TGTGCCAGCAGCGAGGACAGCGACTCTGAAGCTTTCTTT. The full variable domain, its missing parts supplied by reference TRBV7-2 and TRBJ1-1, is GAGVSQSPSNKVTEKGKDVELRCDPISGHTALYWYRQSLGQGLEFLIYFQGNSAPDKSGLPSDRFSAERTGGSVSTLTIQRTQQEDSAVYLCASSEDSDSEAFFGQGTRLTVV.

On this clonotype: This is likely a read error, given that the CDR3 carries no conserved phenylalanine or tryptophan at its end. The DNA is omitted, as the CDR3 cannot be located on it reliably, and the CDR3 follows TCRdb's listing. This CDR3 is CSARDRDTGSY. This sequence joins TRBV20-1 and TRBJ1-4; TRBD1 is the table's D call and was not checked against the DNA. 11 amino acids form the CDR3, both terminal residues included. Germline lookup yields CDR1 DFQATT and CDR2 SNEGSKA (reference sequence).

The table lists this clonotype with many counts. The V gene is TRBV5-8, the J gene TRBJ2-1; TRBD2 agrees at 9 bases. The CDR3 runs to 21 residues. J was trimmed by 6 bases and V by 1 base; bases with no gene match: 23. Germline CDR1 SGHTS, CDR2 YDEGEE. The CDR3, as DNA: TGTGCCAGCAGCTTGTTGGGCACGGGCGGGGGGGCTAAGGCGGATAGCAATGAGCAGTTCTTC. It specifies CASSLLGTGGGAKADSNEQFF.

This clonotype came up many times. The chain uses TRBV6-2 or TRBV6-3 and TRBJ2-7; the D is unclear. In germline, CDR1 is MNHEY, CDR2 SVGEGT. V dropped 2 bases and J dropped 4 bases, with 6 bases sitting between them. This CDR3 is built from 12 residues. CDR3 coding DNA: TGTGCCAGCAGTTACGGGATGTACGAGCAGTACTTC. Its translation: CASSYGMYEQYF.

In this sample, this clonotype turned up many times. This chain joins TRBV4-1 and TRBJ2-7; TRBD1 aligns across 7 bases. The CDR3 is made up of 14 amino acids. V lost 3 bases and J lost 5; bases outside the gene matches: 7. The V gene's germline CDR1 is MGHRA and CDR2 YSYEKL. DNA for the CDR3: TGCGCCAGCAGCCAGAGACAGGGAACCGACGAGCAGTACTTC. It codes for CASSQRQGTDEQYF.

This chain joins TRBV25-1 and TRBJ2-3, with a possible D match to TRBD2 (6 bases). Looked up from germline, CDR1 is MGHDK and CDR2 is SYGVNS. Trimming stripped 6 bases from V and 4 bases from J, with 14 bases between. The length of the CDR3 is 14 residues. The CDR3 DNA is TGTGCCAGCAGCGGGGGAGAATGGGCAGATACGCAGTATTTT. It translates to CASSGGEWADTQYF.

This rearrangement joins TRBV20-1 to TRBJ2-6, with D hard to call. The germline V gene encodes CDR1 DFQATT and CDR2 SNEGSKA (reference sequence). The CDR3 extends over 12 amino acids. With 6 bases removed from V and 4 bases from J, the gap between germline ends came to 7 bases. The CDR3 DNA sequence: TGCAGTGCATTAACAGGGGCCAACGTCCTGACTTTC. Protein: CSALTGANVLTF.

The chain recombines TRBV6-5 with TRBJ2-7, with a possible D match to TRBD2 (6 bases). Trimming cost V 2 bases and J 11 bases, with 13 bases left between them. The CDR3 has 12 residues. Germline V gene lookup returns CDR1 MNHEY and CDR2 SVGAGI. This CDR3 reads CASSYRSEGKYF. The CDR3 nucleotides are TGTGCCAGCAGTTACAGGTCGGAGGGAAAGTACTTC.

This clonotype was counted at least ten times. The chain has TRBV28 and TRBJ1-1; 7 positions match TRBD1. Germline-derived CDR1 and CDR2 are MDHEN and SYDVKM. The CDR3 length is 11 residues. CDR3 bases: TGTGCTACCACAGGGGAGTTTGAAGCTTTCTTT. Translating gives CATTGEFEAFF. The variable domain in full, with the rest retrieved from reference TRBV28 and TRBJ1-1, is DVKVTQSSRYLVKRTGEKVFLECVQDMDHENMFWYRQDPGLGLRLIYFSYDVKMKEKGDIPEGYSVSREKKERFSLILESASTNQTSMYLCATTGEFEAFFGQGTRLTVV.

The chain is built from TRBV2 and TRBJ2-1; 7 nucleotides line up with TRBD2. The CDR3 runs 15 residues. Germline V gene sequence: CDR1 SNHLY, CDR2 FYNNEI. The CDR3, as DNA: TGTGGCGGCAGTGGGCGGGGGAGCTCCTACAATGAGCAGTTCTTC. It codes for CGGSGRGSSYNEQFF.

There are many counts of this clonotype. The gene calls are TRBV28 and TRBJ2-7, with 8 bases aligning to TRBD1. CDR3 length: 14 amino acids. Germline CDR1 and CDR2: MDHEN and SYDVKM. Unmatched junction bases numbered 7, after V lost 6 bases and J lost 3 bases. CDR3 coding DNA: TGTGCCAGCAGCTTACCGGGACAGGACTACGAGCAGTACTTC. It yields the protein CASSLPGQDYEQYF.